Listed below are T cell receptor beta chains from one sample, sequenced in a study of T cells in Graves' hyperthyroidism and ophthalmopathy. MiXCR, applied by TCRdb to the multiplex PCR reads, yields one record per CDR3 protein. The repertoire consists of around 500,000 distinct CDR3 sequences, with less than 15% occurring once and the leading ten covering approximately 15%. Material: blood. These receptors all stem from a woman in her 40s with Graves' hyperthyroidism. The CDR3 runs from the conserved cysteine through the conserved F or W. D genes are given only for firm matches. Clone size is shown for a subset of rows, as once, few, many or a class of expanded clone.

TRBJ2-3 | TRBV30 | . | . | TGTGCCTGGAAGGTAGGAGGGGCAGATACGCAGTATTTT | CAWKVGGADTQYF
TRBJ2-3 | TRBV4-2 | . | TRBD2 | TGTGCCAGCAGCCAAGAAGCTAGCGGGAGCTCAGATACGCAGTATTTT | CASSQEASGSSDTQYF
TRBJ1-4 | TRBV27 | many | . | TGTGCCAGCAGTTCGGACCCCTGGGGTGAAAAACTGTTTTTT | CASSSDPWGEKLFF
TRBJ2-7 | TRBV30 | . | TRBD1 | TGTGCCTGGAGTGATGGGACAGGGTTCTACGAGCAGTACTTC | CAWSDGTGFYEQYF
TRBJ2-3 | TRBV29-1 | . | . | TGCAGCGTTTCTCGGGACGGCGATACGCAGTATTTT | CSVSRDGDTQYF
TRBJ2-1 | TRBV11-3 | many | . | TGTGCCAGCAGCCCCGGGGGGCGGTACAATGAGCAGTTCTTC | CASSPGGRYNEQFF
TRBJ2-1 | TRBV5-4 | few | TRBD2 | TGTGCCAGCAGCTTAGGGATAGCGGGAAGGAATGAGCAGTTCTTC | CASSLGIAGRNEQFF
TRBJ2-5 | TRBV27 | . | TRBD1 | TGTGCCAGCAGTTTCGAGACAGGGGAGGAGACCCAGTACTTC | CASSFETGEETQYF
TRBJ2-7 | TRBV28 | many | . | TGTGCCAGCAGTTCCCTAATGCAGACAGCTGATACCTACGAGCAGTACTTC | CASSSLMQTADTYEQYF
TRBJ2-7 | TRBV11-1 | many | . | TGTGCCAGCAGCTTAGCGGAGGAGAGGGGTTACGAGCAGTACTTC | CASSLAEERGYEQYF
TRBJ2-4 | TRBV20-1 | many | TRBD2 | TGCAGTGCTCGACCGGGGGGGAACATTCAGTACTTC | CSARPGGNIQYF
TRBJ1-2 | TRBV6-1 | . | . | TGTGCCAGCAGACGCGGGTCTCCGTATGGCTACACCTTC | CASRRGSPYGYTF
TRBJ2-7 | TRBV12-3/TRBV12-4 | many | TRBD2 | TGTGCCAGCAGTTTGACTAGCGGGAGTAGATACGAGCAGTACTTC | CASSLTSGSRYEQYF
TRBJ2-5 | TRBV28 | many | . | TGTGCCAGCCGCGAACCGGGACGCTGGCAGGAAGAGACCCAGTACTTC | CASREPGRWQEETQYF
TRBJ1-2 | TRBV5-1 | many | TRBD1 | TGCGCCAGCAGCCTGGCGGACAGGGTTGGCTACACCTTC | CASSLADRVGYTF
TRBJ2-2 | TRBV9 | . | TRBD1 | TGTGCCAGCAGCGTAGGCCTTACAGGGGGAATCACCGGGGAGCTGTTTTTT | CASSVGLTGGITGELFF
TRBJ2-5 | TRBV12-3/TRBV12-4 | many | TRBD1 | TGTGCCAGCAGTTCTCGTCGGGCAGGGGGCGAGGAGACCCAGTACTTC | CASSSRRAGGEETQYF
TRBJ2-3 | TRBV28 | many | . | TGTGCCAGCAGCCCAGCGGGCAGGGCGACAGATACGCAGTATTTT | CASSPAGRATDTQYF
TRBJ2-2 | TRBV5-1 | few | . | TGCGCCAGCAGCTTGTCATCTACGGGAGCAACCGGGGAGCTGTTTTTT | CASSLSSTGATGELFF
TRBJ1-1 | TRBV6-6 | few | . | TGTGCCAGCAGTTACTGGGGTGGGGGAAAGAACACTGAAGCTTTCTTT | CASSYWGGGKNTEAFF
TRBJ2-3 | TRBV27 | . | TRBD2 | TGTGCCAGCAGTGACGTAGCGGGAGGCCCTCAGGCGATAGATACGCAGTATTTT | CASSDVAGGPQAIDTQYF
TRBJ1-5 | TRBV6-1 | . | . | TGTGCCAGCAGGGACCGCTGGAGCAATCAGCCCCAGCATTTT | CASRDRWSNQPQHF
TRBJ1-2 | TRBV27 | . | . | TGTGCCAGCAGCCAGCCTCCTTATGGCTACACCTTC | CASSQPPYGYTF
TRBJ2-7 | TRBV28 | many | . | TGTGCCACCCGACAAAACTACGAGCAGTACTTC | CATRQNYEQYF
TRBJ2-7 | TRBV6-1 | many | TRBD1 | TGTGCCAGCAGTGAAGTGAGGACAGGGTCCTACGAGCAGTACTTC | CASSEVRTGSYEQYF
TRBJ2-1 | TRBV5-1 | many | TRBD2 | TGCGCCAGCAGCTTGACGGCGGCCCCGGGGACTAGCGGGAGGGCCTACAATGAGCAGTTCTTC | CASSLTAAPGTSGRAYNEQFF
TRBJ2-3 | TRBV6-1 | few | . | TGTGCCAGCAGTCCCGGGGCCCGGGGCCAAAACACAGATACGCAGTATTTT | CASSPGARGQNTDTQYF
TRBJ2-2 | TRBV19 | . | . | TGTGCCAGTGGTCGGACAGCGAACACCGGGGAGCTGTTTTTT | CASGRTANTGELFF
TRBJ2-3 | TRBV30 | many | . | TGTGCCTGGAGTGTACTTAGCGATAGCACAGATACGCAGTATTTT | CAWSVLSDSTDTQYF
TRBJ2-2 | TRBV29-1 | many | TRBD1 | TGCAGCGTGCAGACAGGGTCGAACACCGGGGAGCTGTTTTTT | CSVQTGSNTGELFF
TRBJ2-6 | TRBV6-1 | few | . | TGTGCCAGCATGTACACCTCTGGGGCCAACGTCCTGACTTTC | CASMYTSGANVLTF
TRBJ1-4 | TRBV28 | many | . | TGTGCCAGCAGACAACGGTCCGCTGAAAAACTGTTTTTT | CASRQRSAEKLFF
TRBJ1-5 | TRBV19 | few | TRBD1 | TGTGCCAGTATTCAGGGGGGAAGCAATCAGCCCCAGCATTTT | CASIQGGSNQPQHF
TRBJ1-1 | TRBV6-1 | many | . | TGTGCCAGCAGCCAGAACGCTGAAGCTTTCTTT | CASSQNAEAFF
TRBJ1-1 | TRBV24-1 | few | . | TGTGCCACCAGTGGAGGGGCGACTGAAGCTTTCTTT | CATSGGATEAFF
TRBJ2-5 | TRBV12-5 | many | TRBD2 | TGTGCTAGTGGTTTGGTACGACGGGAGGGGCAGGAGACCCAGTACTTC | CASGLVRREGQETQYF
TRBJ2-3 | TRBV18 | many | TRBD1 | TGTGCCAGCTCACCACGGGACAGGGTTCCAGATACGCAGTATTTT | CASSPRDRVPDTQYF
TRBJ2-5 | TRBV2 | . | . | TGTGCCAGCAGTGCAGTGTCAGGGCCACAGACCCAGTACTTC | CASSAVSGPQTQYF
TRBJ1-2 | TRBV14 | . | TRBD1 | TGTGCCAGCAGCACACAGGGGGCTGGCTACACCTTC | CASSTQGAGYTF
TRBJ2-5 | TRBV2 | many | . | TGTGCCAGCAGTGAAATGGCAGAAGAGACCCAGTACTTC | CASSEMAEETQYF
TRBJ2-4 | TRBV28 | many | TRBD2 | TGTGCCAGCAGTTCTAGCGGGAGGGGGGCCAAAAACATTCAGTACTTC | CASSSSGRGAKNIQYF
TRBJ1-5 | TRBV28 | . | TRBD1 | TGTGCCAGCAGTCCTCGACAGGGCTCTAGCAATCAGCCCCAGCATTTT | CASSPRQGSSNQPQHF
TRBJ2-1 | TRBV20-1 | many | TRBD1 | TGCAGTGCTAGAGATATCAGGGACAGCTCCTACAATGAGCAGTTCTTC | CSARDIRDSSYNEQFF
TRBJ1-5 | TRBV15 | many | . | TGTGCCACCAGCAGAGATCATGGAAGGGGAGGAGGCAATCAGCCCCAGCATTTT | CATSRDHGRGGGNQPQHF
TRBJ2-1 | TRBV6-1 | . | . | TGTGCCAGCAGTGACGGGAGCTTCACTGAGCAGTTCTTC | CASSDGSFTEQFF